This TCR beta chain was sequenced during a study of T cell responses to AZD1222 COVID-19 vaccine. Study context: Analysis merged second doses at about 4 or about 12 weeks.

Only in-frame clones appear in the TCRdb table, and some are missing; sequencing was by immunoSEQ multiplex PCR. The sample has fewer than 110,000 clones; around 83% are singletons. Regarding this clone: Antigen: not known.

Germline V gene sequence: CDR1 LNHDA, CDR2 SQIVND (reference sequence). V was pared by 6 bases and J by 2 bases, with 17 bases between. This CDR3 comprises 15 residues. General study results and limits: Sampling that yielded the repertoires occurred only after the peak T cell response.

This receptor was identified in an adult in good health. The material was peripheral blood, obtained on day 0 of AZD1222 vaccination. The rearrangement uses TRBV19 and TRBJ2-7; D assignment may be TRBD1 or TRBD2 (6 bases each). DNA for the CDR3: TGTGCCAGTAGACTCCCCCGGGGGCCACCCTACGAGCAGTACTTC. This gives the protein CASRLPRGPPYEQYF.